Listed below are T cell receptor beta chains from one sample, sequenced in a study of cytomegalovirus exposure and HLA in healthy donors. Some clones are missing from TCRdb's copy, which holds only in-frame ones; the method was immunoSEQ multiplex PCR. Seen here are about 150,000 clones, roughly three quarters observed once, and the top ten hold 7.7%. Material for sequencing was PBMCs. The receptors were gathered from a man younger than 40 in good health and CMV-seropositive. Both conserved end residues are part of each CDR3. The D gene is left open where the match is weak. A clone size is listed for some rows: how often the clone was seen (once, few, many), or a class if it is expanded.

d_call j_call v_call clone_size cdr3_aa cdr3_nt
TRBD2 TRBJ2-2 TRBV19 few CASRPSGRVGTGELFF TGTGCCAGTAGACCTAGCGGGAGGGTGGGAACCGGGGAGCTGTTTTTT
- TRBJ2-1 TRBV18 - CASSPPEMAATSYNEQFF TGTGCCAGCTCACCCCCCGAAATGGCTGCAACCTCCTACAATGAGCAGTTCTTC
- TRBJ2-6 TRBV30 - CACKGGVGTGNSGANVLTF TGTGCCTGCAAGGGGGGGGTGGGGACAGGAAACTCTGGGGCCAACGTCCTGACTTTC
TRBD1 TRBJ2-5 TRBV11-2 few CASSSGQGAMTQYF TGTGCCAGCAGCTCGGGACAGGGGGCGATGACCCAGTACTTC
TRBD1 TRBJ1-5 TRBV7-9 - CASSSDRGINQPQHF TGTGCCAGCAGCTCAGACAGGGGGATCAATCAGCCCCAGCATTTT
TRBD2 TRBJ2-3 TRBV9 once CASSPRGSGTSDTQYF TGTGCCAGCAGCCCCCGGGGTAGCGGGACCTCAGATACGCAGTATTTT
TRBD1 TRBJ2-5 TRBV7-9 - CASSSMDRETQYF TGTGCCAGCAGTTCCATGGACAGGGAGACCCAGTACTTC
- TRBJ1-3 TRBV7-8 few CASLGGGWGNTIYF TGTGCCAGCTTGGGAGGGGGATGGGGAAACACCATATATTTT
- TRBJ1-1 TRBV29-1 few CSVEATLGAFF TGCAGCGTTGAAGCCACGCTCGGAGCTTTCTTT
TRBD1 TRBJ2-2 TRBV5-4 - CASSSDRALANTGELFF TGTGCCAGCAGCTCCGACAGGGCCCTAGCGAACACCGGGGAGCTGTTTTTT
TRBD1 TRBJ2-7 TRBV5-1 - CASSQDRTGEQYF TGCGCCAGCAGCCAGGACAGGACAGGCGAGCAGTACTTC
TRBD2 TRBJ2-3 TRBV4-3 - CASSPQAGGLDTQYF TGCGCCAGCAGCCCGCAAGCGGGGGGGCTAGATACGCAGTATTTT
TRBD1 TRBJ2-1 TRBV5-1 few CASKGRTGTDNEQFF TGCGCCAGCAAAGGGCGGACAGGGACGGACAATGAGCAGTTCTTC
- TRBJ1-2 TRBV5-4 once CASSLAGRAYGYTF TGTGCCAGCAGCTTGGCGGGCAGGGCCTATGGCTACACCTTC
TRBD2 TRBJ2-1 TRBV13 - CASSGTSGRYNEQFF TGTGCCAGCAGCGGGACTAGCGGGAGGTACAATGAGCAGTTCTTC
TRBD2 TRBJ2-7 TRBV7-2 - CASSRRGIGLAGVWEQYF TGTGCCAGCAGCCGCCGGGGGATCGGACTAGCGGGAGTGTGGGAGCAGTACTTC
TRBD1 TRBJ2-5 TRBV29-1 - CSVEGEFVGQGANQYF TGCAGCGTTGAAGGCGAATTTGTCGGGCAGGGGGCGAACCAGTACTTC
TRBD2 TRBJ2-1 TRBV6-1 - CASSGWTSGSYEQFF TGTGCCAGCAGTGGGTGGACTAGCGGGTCATATGAGCAGTTCTTC
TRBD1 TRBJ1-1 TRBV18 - CASSHGQGNTEAFF TGTGCCAGCTCACACGGACAGGGCAACACTGAAGCTTTCTTT
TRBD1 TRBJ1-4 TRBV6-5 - CASSYDIRGQKLFF TGTGCCAGCAGTTACGACATTAGGGGGCAAAAACTGTTTTTT
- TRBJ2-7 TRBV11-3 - CASSLVGRESYEQYF TGTGCCAGCAGCTTAGTGGGTCGGGAGAGCTACGAGCAGTACTTC
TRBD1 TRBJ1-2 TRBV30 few CTLQGENYGYTF TGTACCTTACAGGGGGAGAACTATGGCTACACCTTC
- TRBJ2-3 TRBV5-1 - CASSLLAGTSTDTQYF TGCGCCAGCAGCTTGCTGGCGGGGACTAGCACAGATACGCAGTATTTT
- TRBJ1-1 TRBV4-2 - CASSQDRTANTEAFF TGTGCCAGCAGCCAAGATCGAACAGCTAACACTGAAGCTTTCTTT
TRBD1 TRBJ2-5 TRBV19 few CASSIDGDRGVRETQYF TGTGCCAGTAGTATAGATGGGGACAGGGGGGTACGGGAGACCCAGTACTTC
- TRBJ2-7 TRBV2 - CASRPTGSYEQYF TGTGCCAGCAGACCCACAGGCTCCTACGAGCAGTACTTC
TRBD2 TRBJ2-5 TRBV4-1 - CASSQGAGGETQYF TGCGCCAGCAGCCAAGGTGCGGGAGGAGAGACCCAGTACTTC
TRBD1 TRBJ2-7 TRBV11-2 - CASSLGTGFYEQYF TGTGCCAGCAGCTTAGGGACAGGGTTCTACGAGCAGTACTTC
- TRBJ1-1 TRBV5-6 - CASSEIGRDVNSEAFF TGTGCCAGCAGCGAAATAGGTCGAGACGTGAACAGCGAAGCTTTCTTT
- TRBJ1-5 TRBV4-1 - CASSQGTDSRNQPQHF TGCGCCAGCAGCCAGGGGACGGACAGCCGCAATCAGCCCCAGCATTTT
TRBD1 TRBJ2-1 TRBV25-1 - CASSVRQGARNEQFF TGTGCCAGCAGTGTAAGACAGGGGGCGAGGAATGAGCAGTTCTTC
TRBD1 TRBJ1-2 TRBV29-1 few CSVPLHPGQGVANYGYTF TGCAGCGTCCCACTCCACCCGGGACAGGGGGTCGCGAACTATGGCTACACCTTC
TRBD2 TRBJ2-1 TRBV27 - CASIRAGGPNSYNEQFF TGTGCCAGCATTCGAGCGGGAGGCCCAAATTCCTACAATGAGCAGTTCTTC
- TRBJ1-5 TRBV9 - CASSVDGGINQPQHF TGTGCCAGCAGCGTAGATGGGGGGATCAATCAGCCCCAGCATTTT
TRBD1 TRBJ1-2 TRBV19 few CASRDRGRSDGYTF TGTGCCAGTAGGGACAGGGGGCGTTCTGATGGCTACACCTTC
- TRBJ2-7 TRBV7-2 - CASSLNRASYEQYF TGTGCCAGCAGCTTAAACCGAGCTTCCTACGAGCAGTACTTC
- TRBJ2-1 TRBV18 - CASSPRTLNNEQFF TGTGCCAGCTCACCACGGACTCTCAACAATGAGCAGTTCTTC
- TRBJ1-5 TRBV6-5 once CASSYNTGSQPQHF TGTGCCAGCAGTTACAACACAGGGAGTCAGCCCCAGCATTTT
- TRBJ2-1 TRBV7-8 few CASSLAVYSYNEQFF TGTGCCAGCAGCTTAGCGGTCTACTCCTACAATGAGCAGTTCTTC
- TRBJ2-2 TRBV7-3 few CASSLKSDYTGELFF TGTGCCAGCAGCTTAAAGTCGGACTACACCGGGGAGCTGTTTTTT
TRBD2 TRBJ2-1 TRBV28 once CASSIPTGGSYNEQFF TGTGCCAGCAGTATACCGACGGGAGGCTCCTACAATGAGCAGTTCTTC
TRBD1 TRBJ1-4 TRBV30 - CAWSLQGVNEKLFF TGTGCCTGGAGTCTACAGGGGGTTAATGAAAAACTGTTTTTT
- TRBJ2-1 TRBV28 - CASSLWAGSYNEQFF TGTGCCAGCAGTTTATGGGCGGGCTCCTACAATGAGCAGTTCTTC
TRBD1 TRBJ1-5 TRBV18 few CASSPTTGNQPQHF TGTGCCAGCTCACCCACGACAGGGAATCAGCCCCAGCATTTT
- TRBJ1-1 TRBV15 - CATSQGLGTEAFF TGTGCCACGAGTCAGGGGTTAGGGACTGAAGCTTTCTTT
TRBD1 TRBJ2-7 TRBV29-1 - CSVDWADRGRYEQYF TGCAGCGTTGACTGGGCGGACAGGGGGCGATACGAGCAGTACTTC
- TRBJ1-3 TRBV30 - CAWSASSGFDTIYF TGTGCCTGGAGCGCCTCCTCGGGGTTCGACACCATATATTTT
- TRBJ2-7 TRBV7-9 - CASSPLASSYEQYF TGTGCCAGCAGCCCCCTGGCTTCATCCTACGAGCAGTACTTC
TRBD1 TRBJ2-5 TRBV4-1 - CASSLVRTGLGQETQYF TGCGCCAGCAGCCTGGTCAGGACAGGGTTGGGGCAAGAGACCCAGTACTTC
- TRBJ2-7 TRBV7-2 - CASSLVSQRHEQYF TGTGCCAGCAGCTTAGTATCACAGCGGCACGAGCAGTACTTC
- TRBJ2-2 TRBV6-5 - CASSLAANTGELFF TGTGCCAGTTCGCTGGCAGCGAACACCGGGGAGCTGTTTTTT
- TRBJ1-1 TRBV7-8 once CASSPAYRDLNTEAFF TGTGCCAGCAGCCCCGCGTACAGGGATTTGAACACTGAAGCTTTCTTT